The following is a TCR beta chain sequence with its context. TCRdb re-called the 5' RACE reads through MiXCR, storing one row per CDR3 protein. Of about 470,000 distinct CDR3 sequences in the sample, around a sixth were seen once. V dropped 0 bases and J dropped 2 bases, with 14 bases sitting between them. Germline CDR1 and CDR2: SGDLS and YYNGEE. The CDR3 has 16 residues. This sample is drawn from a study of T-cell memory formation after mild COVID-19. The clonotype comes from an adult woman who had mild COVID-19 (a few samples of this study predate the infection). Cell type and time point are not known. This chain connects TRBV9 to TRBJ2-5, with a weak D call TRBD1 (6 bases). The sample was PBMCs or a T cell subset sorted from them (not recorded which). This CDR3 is CASSVGVRDTQETQYF. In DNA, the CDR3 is TGTGCCAGCAGCGTAGGCGTACGGGACACACAAGAGACCCAGTACTTC.